Each of the 4 T cell receptor beta chains below was sequenced from the same sample in a study of blood T cell repertoires in COVID-19. Only in-frame clones appear in the TCRdb table, and some are missing; sequencing was by immunoSEQ multiplex PCR. Of 210,000 or so clones listed, about 86% are singletons. The sequencing input was peripheral blood. The receptors shown here come from a woman aged 45-65 years with acute or convalescent COVID-19.

The chain recombines TRBV19 with TRBJ2-1; TRBD1 agrees at 10 bases. The CDR3 runs to 16 residues. J gave up 7 bases and V 5 bases, and 11 bases lay outside the gene matches. CDR1 is LNHDA, CDR2 SQIVND, per germline (reference sequence). The CDR3 DNA is TGTGCCAGTAGTGTACCCGGGACAGGGGTTTGGAATGAGCAGTTCTTC. Amino acid sequence: CASSVPGTGVWNEQFF.

CDR3 sequence reads: CASRAGGSGLSYNEQFF. The CDR3 nucleotides are TGTGCCAGCAGGGCAGGGGGCTCGGGCCTCTCCTACAATGAGCAGTTCTTC. The chain carries TRBV2 and TRBJ2-1; TRBD1 matches at 8 bases. The CDR3 is made up of 17 amino acids. Losses at the gene ends were 6 bases for V and 0 bases for J; bases not matched to a gene: 10. CDR1 SNHLY and CDR2 FYNNEI come from the germline V gene.

Here the CDR3 reads CASSSGLEGTDTQYF. The CDR3 bases are TGTGCCAGCAGCTCGGGACTAGAAGGAACAGATACGCAGTATTTT. V and J are TRBV5-4 and TRBJ2-3; 8 bases agree with TRBD2. Losses at the gene ends were 3 bases for V and 3 bases for J; bases not matched to a gene: 6. CDR3 length: 15 residues. CDR1 is SGHNT and CDR2 is YYREEE in the germline V gene (reference sequence).

The chain has TRBV13 and TRBJ1-1, with a possible D match to TRBD1 (6 bases). The germline V gene has CDR1 PRHDT and CDR2 FYEKMQ (reference sequence). There are 14 residues in the CDR3. V lost 5 bases and J 3 bases, leaving 13 bases between the germline ends. The CDR3 DNA reads TGTGCCAGCAGCGCCTTGACAGGAGACACTGAAGCTTTCTTT. As protein: CASSALTGDTEAFF.